This T cell receptor beta chain was recorded in a study of blood T cell repertoires in COVID-19. All enrollees were about 18 to 95 years old and from roughly 26 US areas. The germline gives CDR1 KGHSH, CDR2 LQKENI. The V and J ends lost 3 bases and 6 bases, in that order; junction bases with no gene match: 2. This CDR3 region has 14 residues. Authors' data handling: The assay estimated nucleated cells by amplifying reference gene primers. Method: immunoSEQ multiplex PCR; TCRdb's copy keeps in-frame clones and lacks some. D and trimming were read from the DNA, whereas the V and J calls and clone size are those reported in that table. The sample has about 250,000 clones; roughly 85% are singletons.

The receptor comes from a man aged 35-49 years who had been exposed to COVID-19. V gene TRBV18 combines with J gene TRBJ1-4, with 9 nucleotides matching TRBD1. The sample taken for sequencing was PBMCs or T cells enriched from blood (not recorded which). The CDR3 DNA reads as TGTGCCAGCTCACCGACAGGGGGGGATGAAAAACTGTTTTTT. This codes for CASSPTGGDEKLFF.